Following are 20 T cell receptor beta chains from one sample sequenced in a study of identical twins. In TCRdb, the 5' RACE reads were re-called with MiXCR into one record per CDR3 protein. This sample has roughly 690,000 distinct CDR3 sequences; less than 7% occur once, and the top ten carry under 2%. Input material: naive T cells sorted from blood. These receptors all come from a young man in good health.

The chain combines TRBV15 with TRBJ2-3, with D possibly matching TRBD2 (6 bases). The CDR3 covers 16 residues. CDR1 and CDR2 (germline): LNHNV, YYDKDF (reference sequence). Trimming left V 3 bases short and J 1 base short, with 14 bases between. CDR3 in DNA: TGTGCCACCAGCAGTCATAGCCCGGGAGGCACAGATACGCAGTATTTT. Protein sequence: CATSSHSPGGTDTQYF.

This clonotype appeared many times. CDR3 sequence: CASSLATGLNQPQHF. The DNA of the CDR3 is TGTGCCAGCAGCTTAGCGACGGGGCTCAATCAGCCCCAGCATTTT. The genes are TRBV7-2 and TRBJ1-5, with D perhaps matching TRBD1 (5 bases). The CDR3 contains 15 residues. Between the trimmed V and J ends, which lost 0 bases and 3 bases, there was a span of 9 bases. Germline V gene lookup returns CDR1 SGHTA and CDR2 FQGNSA.

This clonotype has a count of ten or more. The genes are TRBV15 and TRBJ2-2, with TRBD2 identical over 11 bases. The CDR3 sequence is 16 residues long. The germline V gene has CDR1 LNHNV and CDR2 YYDKDF (reference sequence). With V trimmed by 1 base and J by 6 bases, 4 bases remained unmatched. The CDR3 region is CATSRVTSGSPGELFF. The CDR3 DNA reads TGTGCCACCAGCAGAGTTACTAGCGGGAGTCCCGGGGAGCTGTTTTTT.

This clonotype has only a few counts. CDR3 sequence reads: CASSLLASGSPYEQYF. For the CDR3, the DNA is TGTGCCAGCAGTCTCCTCGCTAGCGGGAGTCCATACGAGCAGTACTTC. The chain links TRBV27 to TRBJ2-7, with TRBD2 matching 10 bases. The CDR3 runs to 16 residues. The V and J ends lost 5 bases and 4 bases, in that order; junction bases with no gene match: 11. CDR1 is MNHEY, CDR2 SMNVEV, per germline (reference sequence).

The sample holds many counts of this clonotype. The gene calls are TRBV20-1 and TRBJ2-7; 7 bases line up with TRBD2. In germline, CDR1 is DFQATT, CDR2 SNEGSKA (reference sequence). CDR3 length equals 14 residues. With 2 bases clipped from V and 1 base from J, the junction kept 5 bases outside the gene matches. CDR3 sequence: CSARRGGSSYEQYF. CDR3 bases: TGCAGTGCTAGACGCGGCGGGAGTTCCTACGAGCAGTACTTC.

This clonotype was counted ten times or more. CDR3 amino acids: CASSQAGHNLYEQYV. The CDR3 DNA sequence: TGCGCCAGCAGCCAAGCGGGGCATAACTTATACGAGCAGTACGTC. V usage is TRBV4-1 and J usage is TRBJ2-7; TRBD1 or TRBD2 may be the D gene (5 bases each). The CDR3 sequence is 15 residues long. V was trimmed by 1 base and J by 4 bases, leaving 14 bases between them. Per the germline V gene, CDR1 is MGHRA and CDR2 is YSYEKL.

This clonotype turned up a few times. The gene calls are TRBV15 and TRBJ2-5; D is unresolved. CDR1 is LNHNV and CDR2 is YYDKDF in the germline V gene (reference sequence). CDR3 size: 15 residues. The germline V and J ends were trimmed by 0 bases and 2 bases, with 10 bases remaining between them. This CDR3 is CATSREGADQETQYF. DNA for the CDR3: TGTGCCACCAGCAGAGAAGGCGCAGATCAAGAGACCCAGTACTTC.

The chain joins TRBV29-1 to TRBJ2-2; D not certain. Trimming took 8 bases from V and 7 from J, leaving 17 bases between them. This CDR3 is built from 13 residues. Germline values: CDR1 SQVTM, CDR2 ANQGSEA. CDR3 in DNA: TGCAGCATGCTGAGCTCCCTGGTCGGGGAGCTGTTTTTT. It is translated as CSMLSSLVGELFF.

Many counts were recorded for this clonotype. The chain couples TRBV5-1 to TRBJ2-5, with 8 bases identical to TRBD1. The CDR3 contains 14 residues. V lost 3 bases, J lost 6 bases, and 7 bases stayed unmatched. Germline V gene sequence: CDR1 SGHRS, CDR2 YFSETQ. This CDR3 reads CASSSAGGSKTQYF. The CDR3 DNA follows: TGCGCCAGCAGCTCGGCAGGGGGCTCGAAGACCCAGTACTTC.

This clonotype occurred many times. The chain recombines TRBV25-1 with TRBJ1-1, with unresolved D. With 5 bases removed from V and 1 base from J, the gap between germline ends came to 11 bases. This CDR3 is built from 14 residues. Germline CDR1 and CDR2: MGHDK and SYGVNS. As DNA, the CDR3 is TGTGCCAGCAGTATTATGGGGTCGAACACTGAAGCTTTCTTT. Translation: CASSIMGSNTEAFF.

In its sample, this clonotype was seen many times. The chain recombines TRBV29-1 with TRBJ2-2, with TRBD1 matching 7 bases. The V gene end was trimmed by 4 bases and the J gene end by 4 bases; junction bases not matched to a gene: 3. In germline, CDR1 is SQVTM, CDR2 ANQGSEA. The CDR3 totals 13 residues. CDR3 DNA: TGCAGCGTTGGGTACAGGGGCACCGGGGAGCTGTTTTTT. This sequence encodes CSVGYRGTGELFF.

This clonotype was detected a few times. The chain links TRBV5-1 to TRBJ1-4; weak D call: TRBD1 (5 bases). Between the trimmed V and J ends, which lost 4 bases and 8 bases, there was a span of 15 bases. Germline CDR1 is SGHRS and CDR2 is YFSETQ. The CDR3 has 14 residues. The CDR3 DNA is TGCGCCAGCAGCAAGGACACCCCCGGGGAAAAACTGTTTTTT. This encodes CASSKDTPGEKLFF.

This clonotype occurred many times. The genes are TRBV24-1 and TRBJ2-1; the D gene could be TRBD1 or TRBD2 (6 bases each). V lost 3 bases and J 6 bases, leaving 14 bases between the germline ends. Germline values: CDR1 KGHDR, CDR2 SFDVKD. The length of the CDR3 is 15 residues. The CDR3 here is CATSDARGPLNEQFF. The CDR3 nucleotides read TGTGCCACCAGTGATGCCCGGGGGCCTCTCAATGAGCAGTTCTTC.

This clonotype showed up just a few times. CDR3 nucleotide sequence: TGTGCCAGCAGCGTATGGCAGGGAGGGAATGAGCAGTTCTTC. The encoded protein is CASSVWQGGNEQFF. This chain uses TRBV9 with TRBJ2-1; 7 bases map to TRBD2. Germline values: CDR1 SGDLS, CDR2 YYNGEE. The CDR3 extends over 14 amino acids. Losses at the gene ends were 1 base for V and 7 bases for J; bases not matched to a gene: 5.

This clonotype was found a few times. This sequence joins TRBV6-5 and TRBJ2-2, with TRBD2 matching over 7 bases. Germline lookup yields CDR1 MNHEY and CDR2 SVGAGI. With V trimmed by 2 bases and J by 6 bases, 6 bases remained unmatched. This CDR3 has 15 residues. The CDR3 bases are TGTGCCAGCAGTTACGGCCCCCGGGGGGCCGGGGAGCTGTTTTTT. Translation: CASSYGPRGAGELFF.

This clonotype showed up many times. The chain has TRBV20-1 and TRBJ1-1; D is possibly TRBD1 (6 bases). V lost 2 bases and J lost 4, with 11 bases in between. This CDR3 comprises 13 residues. Per germline, CDR1 DFQATT and CDR2 SNEGSKA (reference sequence). This CDR3 is CSARRYRATEAFF. The DNA for the CDR3 is TGCAGTGCTAGACGTTACAGGGCCACTGAAGCTTTCTTT.

The V call is TRBV7-2, the J call TRBJ1-2; no definite D call. CDR1 and CDR2 from the germline V gene are SGHTA and FQGNSA. Trimming stripped 5 bases from V and 2 bases from J, with 9 bases between. The CDR3 runs 13 residues. CDR3 loop: CASSPGMNYGYTF. The DNA of the CDR3 is TGTGCCAGCAGCCCCGGGATGAACTATGGCTACACCTTC.

This clonotype was seen a handful of times. The chain carries TRBV18 and TRBJ2-3, with D unresolved. V dropped 6 bases and J dropped 6 bases, with 10 bases sitting between them. Germline loops: CDR1 KGHSH, CDR2 LQKENI. The CDR3 loop spans 12 amino acids. The CDR3 region is CASSTRSDTQYF. In DNA form, the CDR3 reads TGTGCCAGCTCCACCAGATCTGATACGCAGTATTTT.

As to this clonotype: Since the CDR3 does not end with the conserved phenylalanine or tryptophan, this likely comes from a read error. The chain links TRBV5-1 to TRBJ2-5; D remains ambiguous. The CDR3 has 14 amino acids. V lost 1 base and J lost 0, with 7 bases in between. Looked up from germline, CDR1 is SGHRS and CDR2 is YFSETQ. CDR3 region: CASSLRQYQETQYY. The CDR3 DNA reads TGCGCCAGCAGCTTGCGGCAGTACCAAGAGACCCAGTACTAC.

This clonotype appeared many times. This chain links TRBV27 with TRBJ2-1, with a tentative D call TRBD1 (5 bases). V shed 2 bases and J shed 1 base, with 9 bases lying between them. The CDR3 is 15 residues long. Germline-derived CDR1 and CDR2 are MNHEY and SMNVEV (reference sequence). The CDR3 DNA sequence: TGTGCCAGCAGTTTAGAGCAGGGATCCTACAATGAGCAGTTCTTC. Its protein product is CASSLEQGSYNEQFF.